This TCR beta chain was recorded in a study of neurological immune-mediated disorders. Via MiXCR, TCRdb re-called the 5' RACE reads, giving one row per CDR3 protein. Here the sample spans more than 40,000 distinct CDR3 sequences, approximately 12% being singletons. This CDR3 is built from 15 residues. V was pared by 0 bases and J by 1 base, with 11 bases between. Germline V gene data show CDR1 as SGHRS and CDR2 as YFSETQ. The table lists this clonotype with many counts. The sample's time point: longitudinal time-point 3. This sequence joins TRBV5-1 and TRBJ2-7; a weak D match, TRBD2 (5 bases). The sequenced sample consisted of PBMCs. The origin of this receptor is a male donor with HTLV-1-associated myelopathy (HAM/TSP). In DNA, the CDR3 is TGCGCCAGCAGCTTGGGGGGAAGCGGATCCTACGAGCAGTACTTC. Encoded protein: CASSLGGSGSYEQYF.